The clone carrying this T cell receptor (beta chain) was recorded at least ten times. The data were taken from a study of blood T cells in healthy people across ages. A sample-barcoded 5' primer and a J-beta primer mix were used in a second PCR of roughly 7 to 11 cycles. Sequencing of every sample gave 3 million or more CDR3-containing paired-end reads. TCRdb re-derived calls from the 5' RACE reads in MiXCR, one entry per CDR3 protein. The sample has 700,000 or so distinct CDR3 sequences, around 38% seen once. Trimming took off 3 bases at V and 0 bases at J, with 12 bases between the two ends. Germline lookup yields CDR1 SGDLS and CDR2 YYNGEE. The CDR3 is made up of 15 amino acids.

The rearrangement links TRBV9 to TRBJ1-1; a possible D gene is TRBD1 (6 bases). Source material: blood. This clonotype was sampled from an elderly man in good health. CDR3 amino acids: CASSAEDRLNTEAFF. DNA for the CDR3: TGTGCCAGCAGCGCGGAAGACAGGTTGAACACTGAAGCTTTCTTT.